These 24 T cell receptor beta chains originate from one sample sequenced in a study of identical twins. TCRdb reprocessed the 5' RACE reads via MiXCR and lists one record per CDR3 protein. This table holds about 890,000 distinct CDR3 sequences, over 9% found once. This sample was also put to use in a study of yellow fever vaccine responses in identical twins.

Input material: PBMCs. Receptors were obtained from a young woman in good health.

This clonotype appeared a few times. Written as DNA, the CDR3 is TGTGCCAGCAGCACTTGGACTAGCTCCTACAATGAGCAGTTCTTC. Protein product: CASSTWTSSYNEQFF. V is TRBV5-8 and J is TRBJ2-1; TRBD2 matches 7 bases. V trimming: 4 bases; J trimming: 0 bases; junction bases outside the gene matches: 4. Germline values: CDR1 SGHTS, CDR2 YDEGEE. The CDR3 is 15 residues long. The variable domain in full, with the rest retrieved from reference TRBV5-8 and TRBJ2-1, is EAGVTQSPTHLIKTRGQQATLRCSPISGHTSVYWYQQALGLGLQFLLWYDEGEERNRGNFPPRFSGRQFPNYSSELNVNALELEDSALYLCASSTWTSSYNEQFFGPGTRLTVL.

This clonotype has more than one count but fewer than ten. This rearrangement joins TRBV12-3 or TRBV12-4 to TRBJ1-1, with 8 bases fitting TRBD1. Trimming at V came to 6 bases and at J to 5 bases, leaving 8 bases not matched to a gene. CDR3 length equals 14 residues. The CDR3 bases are TGTGCCAGCAGCCAACAGGGGGGAATGACTGAAGCTTTCTTT. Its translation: CASSQQGGMTEAFF.

In nucleotides, the CDR3 is TGCGCCAGCAGGCTGGGACTAGCGGGACTAAGGGATACGCAGTATTTT. It yields the protein CASRLGLAGLRDTQYF. The chain is built from TRBV4-1 and TRBJ2-3; TRBD2 agrees at 13 bases. Trimming removed 6 bases from V and 6 bases from J; junction bases left unmatched: 9. CDR3 length: 16 amino acids. In germline, CDR1 is MGHRA, CDR2 YSYEKL.

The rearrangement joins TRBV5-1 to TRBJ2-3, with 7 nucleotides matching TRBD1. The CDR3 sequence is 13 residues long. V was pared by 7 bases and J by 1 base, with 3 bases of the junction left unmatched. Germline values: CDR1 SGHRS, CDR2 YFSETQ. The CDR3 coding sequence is TGCGCCAGCTGCCAGGGGGGCACAGATACGCAGTATTTT. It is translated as CASCQGGTDTQYF.

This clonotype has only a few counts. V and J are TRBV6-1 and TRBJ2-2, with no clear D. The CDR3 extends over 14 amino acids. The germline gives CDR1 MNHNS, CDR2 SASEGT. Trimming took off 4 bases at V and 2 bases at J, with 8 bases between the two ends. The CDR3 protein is CASSARPNTGELFF. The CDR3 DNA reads TGTGCCAGCAGTGCCAGGCCTAACACCGGGGAGCTGTTTTTT.

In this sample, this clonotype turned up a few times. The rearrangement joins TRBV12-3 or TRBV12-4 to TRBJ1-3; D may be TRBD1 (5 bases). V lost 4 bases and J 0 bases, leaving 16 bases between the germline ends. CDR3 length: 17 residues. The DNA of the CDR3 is TGTGCCAGCAGTTCGAGACAGCCCGGGGGCTCTGGAAACACCATATATTTT. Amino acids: CASSSRQPGGSGNTIYF.

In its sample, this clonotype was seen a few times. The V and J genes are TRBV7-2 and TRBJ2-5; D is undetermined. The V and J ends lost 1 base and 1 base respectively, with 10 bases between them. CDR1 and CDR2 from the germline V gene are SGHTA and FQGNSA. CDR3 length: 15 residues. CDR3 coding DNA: TGTGCCAGCAGCTTAGTCAAGGGTTCCCAAGAGACCCAGTACTTC. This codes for CASSLVKGSQETQYF.

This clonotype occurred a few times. The CDR3 protein is CASSPEGGAPDTQYF. The DNA for the CDR3 is TGTGCCAGCAGCCCCGAGGGGGGCGCCCCAGATACGCAGTATTTT. The chain recombines TRBV3-1 with TRBJ2-3; D tentatively reads TRBD1 or TRBD2 (6 bases each). Trimming removed 4 bases from V and 4 bases from J, with 15 bases in between. The CDR3 is made up of 15 amino acids. Germline CDR1 and CDR2: LGHDT and YNNKEL (reference sequence).

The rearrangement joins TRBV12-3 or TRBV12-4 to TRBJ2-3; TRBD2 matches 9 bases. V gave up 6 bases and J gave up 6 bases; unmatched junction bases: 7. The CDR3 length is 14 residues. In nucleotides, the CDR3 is TGTGCCAGCAGAATAGCGGGAGTGCCGGATACGCAGTATTTT. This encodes CASRIAGVPDTQYF.

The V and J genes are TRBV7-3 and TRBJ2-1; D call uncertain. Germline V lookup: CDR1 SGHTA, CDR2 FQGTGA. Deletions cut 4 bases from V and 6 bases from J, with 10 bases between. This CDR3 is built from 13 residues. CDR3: CASSSYTSNEQFF. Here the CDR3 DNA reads TGTGCCAGCAGCTCGTACACCAGCAATGAGCAGTTCTTC.

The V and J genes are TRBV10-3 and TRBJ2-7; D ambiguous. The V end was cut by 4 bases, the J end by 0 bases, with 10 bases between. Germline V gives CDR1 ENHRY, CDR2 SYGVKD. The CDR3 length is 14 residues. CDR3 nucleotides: TGTGCCATCAGTGGAGATTTAGTCTCCTACGAGCAGTACTTC. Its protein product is CAISGDLVSYEQYF.

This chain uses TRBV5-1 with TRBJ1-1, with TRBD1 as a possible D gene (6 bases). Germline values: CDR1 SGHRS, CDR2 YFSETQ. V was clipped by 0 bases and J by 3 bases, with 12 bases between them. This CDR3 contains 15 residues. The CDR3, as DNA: TGCGCCAGCAGCTTGGTGGAGGGGGGGTACACTGAAGCTTTCTTT. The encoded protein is CASSLVEGGYTEAFF.

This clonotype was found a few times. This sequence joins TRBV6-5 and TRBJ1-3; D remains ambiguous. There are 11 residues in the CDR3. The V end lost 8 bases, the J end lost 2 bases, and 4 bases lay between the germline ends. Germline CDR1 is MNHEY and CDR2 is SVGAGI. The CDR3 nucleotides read TGTGCCAGCGAGGCTGGAAACACCATATATTTT. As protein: CASEAGNTIYF.

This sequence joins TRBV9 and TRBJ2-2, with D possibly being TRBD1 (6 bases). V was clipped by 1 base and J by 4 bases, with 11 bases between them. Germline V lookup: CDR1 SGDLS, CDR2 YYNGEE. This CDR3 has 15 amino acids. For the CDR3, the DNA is TGTGCCAGCAGCGTAATCCCCAGGGGCACCGGGGAGCTGTTTTTT. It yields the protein CASSVIPRGTGELFF.

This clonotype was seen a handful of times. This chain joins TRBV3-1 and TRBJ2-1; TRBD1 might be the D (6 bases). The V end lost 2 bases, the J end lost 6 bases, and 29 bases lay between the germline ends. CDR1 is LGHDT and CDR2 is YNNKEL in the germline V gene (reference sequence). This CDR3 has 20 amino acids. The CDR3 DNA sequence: TGTGCCAGCAGCCAATATTCCGACTCCCTCATGACAGGTTGTGTCAATGAGCAGTTCTTC. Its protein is CASSQYSDSLMTGCVNEQFF.

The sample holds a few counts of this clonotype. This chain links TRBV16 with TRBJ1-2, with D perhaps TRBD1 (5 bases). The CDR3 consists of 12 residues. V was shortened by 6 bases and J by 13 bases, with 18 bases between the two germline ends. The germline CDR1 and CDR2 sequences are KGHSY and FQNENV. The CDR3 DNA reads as TGTGCCAGCAGTCCCTCCTCGGGACCCCTCACCTTC. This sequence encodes CASSPSSGPLTF.

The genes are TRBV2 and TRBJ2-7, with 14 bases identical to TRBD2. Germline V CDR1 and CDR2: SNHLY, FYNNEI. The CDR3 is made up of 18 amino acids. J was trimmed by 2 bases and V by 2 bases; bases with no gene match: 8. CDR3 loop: CASSETGLAGGTAYEQYF. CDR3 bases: TGTGCCAGCAGTGAAACAGGACTAGCGGGAGGTACGGCCTACGAGCAGTACTTC.

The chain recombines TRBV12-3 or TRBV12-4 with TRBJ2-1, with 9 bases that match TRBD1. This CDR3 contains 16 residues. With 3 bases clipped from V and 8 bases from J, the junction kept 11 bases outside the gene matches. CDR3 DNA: TGTGCCAGCAGTTTTCGACAGGGGGGCAACAGGTATGAGCAGTTCTTC. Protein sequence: CASSFRQGGNRYEQFF.

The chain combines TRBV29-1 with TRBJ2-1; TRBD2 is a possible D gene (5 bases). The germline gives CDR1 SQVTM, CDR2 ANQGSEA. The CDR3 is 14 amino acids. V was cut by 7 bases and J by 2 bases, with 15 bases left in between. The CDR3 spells CSAYTGIAYNEQFF. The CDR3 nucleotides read TGCAGCGCCTACACGGGGATCGCCTACAATGAGCAGTTCTTC.

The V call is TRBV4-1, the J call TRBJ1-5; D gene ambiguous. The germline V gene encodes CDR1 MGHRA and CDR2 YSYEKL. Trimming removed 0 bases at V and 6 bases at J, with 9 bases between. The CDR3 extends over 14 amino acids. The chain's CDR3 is CASSQEWAAQPQHF. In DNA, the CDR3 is TGCGCCAGCAGCCAAGAATGGGCGGCTCAGCCCCAGCATTTT.

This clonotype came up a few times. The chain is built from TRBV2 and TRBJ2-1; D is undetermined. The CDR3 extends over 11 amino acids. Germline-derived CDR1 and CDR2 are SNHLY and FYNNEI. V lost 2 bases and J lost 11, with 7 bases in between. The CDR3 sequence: CASSEIEQQFF. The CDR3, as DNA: TGTGCCAGCAGTGAAATAGAACAGCAGTTCTTC.

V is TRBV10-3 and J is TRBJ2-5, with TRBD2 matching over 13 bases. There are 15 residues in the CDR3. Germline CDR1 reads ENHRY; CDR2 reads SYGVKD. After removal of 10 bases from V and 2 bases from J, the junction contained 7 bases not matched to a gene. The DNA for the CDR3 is TGTGCCACCACAGGGACTAGCGGGATACAAGAGACCCAGTACTTC. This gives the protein CATTGTSGIQETQYF.

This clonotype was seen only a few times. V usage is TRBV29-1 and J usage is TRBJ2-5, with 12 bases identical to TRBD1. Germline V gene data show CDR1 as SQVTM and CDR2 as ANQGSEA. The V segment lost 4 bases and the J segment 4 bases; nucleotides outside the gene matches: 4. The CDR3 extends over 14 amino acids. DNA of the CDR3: TGCAGCGTTGCCGGGACAGGGGGCAGAGAGACCCAGTACTTC. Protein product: CSVAGTGGRETQYF.

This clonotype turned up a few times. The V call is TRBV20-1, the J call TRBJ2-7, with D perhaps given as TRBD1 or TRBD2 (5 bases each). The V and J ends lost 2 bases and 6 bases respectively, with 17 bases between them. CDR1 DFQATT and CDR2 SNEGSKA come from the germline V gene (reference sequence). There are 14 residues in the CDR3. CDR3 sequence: CSARLPGHEGEQYF. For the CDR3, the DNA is TGCAGTGCTAGACTACCGGGGCATGAAGGCGAGCAGTACTTC.